This TCR beta chain was retrieved from a study of T cell repertoires in cytomegalovirus infection (dated by TCRdb to the late 2010s). Background on the whole study: The HLA type of each donor mattered for the analysis, because public TCR beta signatures pointed to carriage of CMV infection along with the matching HLA type. The paper as a whole reports these results and caveats: Cumulative frequency of public TCR beta family members discriminated carriers of CMV infection plus the relevant HLA type in this cohort and an independent roughly 350-donor cohort. The ex vivo response was dominated by HLA-C-restricted CMV-specific TCR beta clonotypes, which also provided the single most frequent clonotype in two of eight donors.

This clonotype showed up just a few times. No cognate antigen has been identified for it. No base quality information exists; no much larger clone differs at one position. CDR1 is given as SGHTA and CDR2 as FQGNSA, both from the germline V gene. There are 12 amino acids in the CDR3, from cysteine to phenylalanine inclusive. Left in the record is the CDR3 DNA by itself, 36 bases read in frame from the first base. V loses 4 bases of germline sequence and J loses 7 bases, and the interval between the two ends is 11 bases. Sequencing was carried out with an Illumina HiSeq 1500. Clones were called with MiXCR by TCRdb after fastp trimmed the public reads at Q25, and only in-frame beta chains were retained. Here each entry gathers all rows of one CDR3 protein and keeps the most common genes and DNA. Across this sample there are 150,000 to 200,000 distinct CDR3 sequences, with 17% seen only once. Under 20% of the sample comes from the top ten.

This receptor was obtained from a human donor in good health (CMV status not recorded). Some clones in this sample may be carry-over from other donors' samples. The chain couples TRBV7-2 to TRBJ2-7; no confident D gene assignment can be made. What was sequenced was CD8+ T cells from PBMCs. The DNA reads TGTGCCAGCAGCTCCCGACCTGGGGAGCAGTACTTC. The resulting protein is CASSSRPGEQYF.